The sequence of this TCR beta chain was determined in a study of blood T cells in healthy people across ages. Study conclusions and caveats: Older age coincided with a roughly linear decline in TCR beta diversity per million T cells.

Isolation per sample recovered at least 6 million PBMCs. This clonotype was detected only a few times. The target antigen is unknown. Through a sample-barcoded 5' primer and a J-beta primer mix, a second PCR was run for roughly 7 to 11 cycles. A minimum of 2.5 million CDR3-containing paired-end reads was obtained for each sample. TCRdb independently ran MiXCR on the 5' RACE reads; one entry per CDR3 protein. The sample records 1 million or so distinct CDR3 sequences, 40% to 45% being singletons. Trimming cost V 6 bases and J 11 bases, with 16 bases left between them. The germline gives CDR1 LNHNV, CDR2 YYDKDF (reference sequence). The CDR3 runs to 12 residues.

Input material: blood. J is TRBJ2-5 and V is TRBV15; D might be TRBD2 (5 bases). The TCR sequence derives from a woman aged 60-75 years in good health. The CDR3 sequence is CATSDVLREQYF. DNA of the CDR3: TGTGCCACCAGTGACGTCCTGAGGGAGCAGTACTTC.